These 27 T cell receptor beta chains were sequenced from one sample in a study of blood T cells in healthy people across ages. The use of a sample-barcoded 5' primer and a J-beta primer mix characterized a second PCR of roughly 7 to 12 cycles. TCRdb recomputed calls from the 5' RACE reads with MiXCR, one row per CDR3 protein. The repertoire includes just over 1 million distinct CDR3 sequences, around 43% of them detected once, and about 20% sits in the top ten. Material: blood. These receptors originate from a woman aged 55-69 years in good health.

This rearrangement joins TRBV25-1 to TRBJ1-5, with D possibly TRBD1 on 6 matching bases. The CDR3 has 14 residues. V was shortened by 2 bases and J by 7 bases, with 12 bases between the two germline ends. The germline V gene encodes CDR1 MGHDK and CDR2 SYGVNS. The CDR3 sequence: CASSEIGDNQPQHF. CDR3 in DNA: TGTGCCAGCAGTGAAATCGGGGACAACCAGCCCCAGCATTTT.

This clonotype was observed a few times. V usage is TRBV6-5 and J usage is TRBJ2-7; TRBD1 matches 8 bases. The CDR3 is made up of 15 amino acids. Trimming removed 3 bases from V and 1 base from J; junction bases left unmatched: 5. Germline lookup yields CDR1 MNHEY and CDR2 SVGAGI. In nucleotides, the CDR3 is TGTGCCAGCAGTTATCGGGACAGGATTTCCTACGAGCAGTACTTC. Its translation: CASSYRDRISYEQYF.

This clonotype was detected only once. CDR3 bases: TGCAGTGCTAGGGCGGGGAGGATCTCCTACAATGAGCAGTTCTTC. This codes for CSARAGRISYNEQFF. The genes are TRBV20-1 and TRBJ2-1, with D tentatively TRBD2 (6 bases). This CDR3 spans 15 amino acids. Germline lookup yields CDR1 DFQATT and CDR2 SNEGSKA (reference sequence). Trimming took 3 bases from V and 0 from J, leaving 12 bases between them.

This clonotype was detected ten times or more. The J gene is TRBJ2-3, the V gene TRBV24-1, with 11 bases lining up with TRBD2. CDR3 length equals 17 residues. CDR1 is KGHDR, CDR2 SFDVKD, per germline. V gave up 5 bases and J gave up 3 bases; unmatched junction bases: 9. CDR3 region: CATSGRVAGGLTDTQYF. For the CDR3, the DNA is TGTGCCACCAGTGGTCGGGTAGCGGGAGGGCTGACAGATACGCAGTATTTT.

This clonotype came up once. The V and J genes are TRBV10-3 and TRBJ2-1; a possible D gene is TRBD1 (5 bases). Trimming cost V 6 bases and J 6 bases, with 9 bases left between them. The CDR3 contains 12 residues. Germline values: CDR1 ENHRY, CDR2 SYGVKD. The CDR3 bases are TGTGCCATCAGACAGGTCGGCAATGAGCAGTTCTTC. Amino acid sequence: CAIRQVGNEQFF.

The chain couples TRBV7-2 to TRBJ2-1; 8 bases line up with TRBD2. From germline, CDR1 is SGHTA and CDR2 FQGNSA. The CDR3 loop spans 15 amino acids. The junction had 15 bases not matched to a gene; V was cut back by 5 bases and J by 12 bases. In DNA, the CDR3 is TGTGCCAGCAGCCCGGGACTAGGGTCCGCTCTGGGGCAGTTCTTC. This sequence encodes CASSPGLGSALGQFF. Full variable domain (remainder filled in from reference TRBV7-2 and TRBJ2-1): GAGVSQSPSNKVTEKGKDVELRCDPISGHTALYWYRQSLGQGLEFLIYFQGNSAPDKSGLPSDRFSAERTGGSVSTLTIQRTQQEDSAVYLCASSPGLGSALGQFFGPGTRLTVL.

This clonotype has only a few counts. This sequence joins TRBV29-1 and TRBJ2-3, with D tentatively TRBD1 or TRBD2 (5 bases each). Germline CDR1 and CDR2: SQVTM and ANQGSEA. Trimming stripped 2 bases from V and 3 bases from J, with 9 bases between. This CDR3 comprises 13 residues. The CDR3 coding sequence is TGCAGCGTTGAATGGGGGTTGACAGATACGCAGTATTTT. Translating gives CSVEWGLTDTQYF.

Only a few counts were recorded for this clonotype. This sequence joins TRBV9 and TRBJ2-3; D remains unclear. The ends were cut back, 4 bases at V and 0 bases at J, with 9 bases in the middle. Germline CDR1 is SGDLS and CDR2 is YYNGEE. The CDR3 consists of 14 residues. The CDR3 loop is CASSSDPSTDTQYF. DNA of the CDR3: TGTGCCAGCAGCTCCGACCCCAGCACAGATACGCAGTATTTT.

The V gene is TRBV6-6, the J gene TRBJ2-7, with D unresolved. Germline V gene data show CDR1 as MNHNY and CDR2 as SVGAGI (reference sequence). V was clipped by 0 bases and J by 3 bases, with 12 bases between them. The CDR3 loop spans 15 amino acids. The CDR3 sequence is CASSYSRSYGYEQYF. The CDR3 nucleotides are TGTGCCAGCAGTTACTCGAGGAGTTATGGCTACGAGCAGTACTTC.

The chain employs TRBV20-1 and TRBJ1-4; maybe TRBD1 (6 bases). This CDR3 region has 11 residues. The germline V gene has CDR1 DFQATT and CDR2 SNEGSKA (reference sequence). Trimming stripped 4 bases from V and 11 bases from J, with 11 bases between. The CDR3 here is CSAKTGVKLFF. As DNA, the CDR3 is TGCAGTGCTAAGACAGGAGTGAAACTGTTTTTT.

This sequence joins TRBV6-1 and TRBJ2-7; unclear D gene. Per germline, CDR1 MNHNS and CDR2 SASEGT. Trimming cost V 2 bases and J 4 bases, with 15 bases left between them. The CDR3 is made up of 15 amino acids. The CDR3 DNA follows: TGTGCCAGCAGTGAAAATCGGCAGGTTGGGTACGAGCAGTACTTC. This sequence encodes CASSENRQVGYEQYF.

V gene TRBV28 combines with J gene TRBJ1-2, with TRBD1 matching 11 bases. Germline CDR1 MDHEN, CDR2 SYDVKM. CDR3 size: 16 residues. The V and J ends lost 6 bases and 4 bases, in that order; junction bases with no gene match: 10. CDR3 in amino acids: CASRGTGGTTVYGYTF. DNA for the CDR3: TGTGCCAGCAGAGGGACAGGGGGGACAACGGTCTATGGCTACACCTTC.

The chain links TRBV27 to TRBJ1-1, with TRBD1 as a possible D gene (5 bases). Trimming removed 6 bases from V and 7 bases from J, with 12 bases in between. The germline CDR1 and CDR2 sequences are MNHEY and SMNVEV (reference sequence). There are 12 residues in the CDR3. The CDR3, as DNA: TGTGCCAGCAGGAGGGGTCTCAATGAAGCTTTCTTT. It translates to CASRRGLNEAFF.

This clonotype was seen repeatedly, ten times or more. The CDR3 protein is CASSLGGVTSSHEQYF. CDR3 nucleotide sequence: TGTGCCAGCAGTTTAGGAGGGGTAACGAGCTCTCACGAGCAGTACTTC. The chain employs TRBV12-3 or TRBV12-4 and TRBJ2-7; D is perhaps TRBD1 or TRBD2 (5 bases each). The CDR3 runs to 16 residues. The V end lost 1 base, the J end lost 5 bases, and 18 bases lay between the germline ends.

V gene TRBV10-3 combines with J gene TRBJ1-2; TRBD1 agrees at 7 bases. CDR3 size: 13 residues. The germline V gene has CDR1 ENHRY and CDR2 SYGVKD. The V and J ends lost 5 bases and 8 bases, in that order; junction bases with no gene match: 8. DNA for the CDR3: TGTGCCATCAGTTTACAGGGGAATAAAGGCTACACCTTC. Its translation: CAISLQGNKGYTF.

This clonotype came up a few times. The chain is built from TRBV29-1 and TRBJ2-1; 8 bases match TRBD2. Germline loops: CDR1 SQVTM, CDR2 ANQGSEA. This CDR3 region has 15 residues. V lost 7 bases to trimming and J lost 4 bases; unmatched junction nucleotides: 12. The CDR3 sequence: CSATLGTRAYNEQFF. The CDR3 DNA sequence: TGCAGCGCTACTTTGGGGACTAGAGCGTACAATGAGCAGTTCTTC.

This clonotype was detected a few times. The chain is built from TRBV6-7 and TRBJ2-1, with TRBD2 matching 14 bases. TRBV6-7 is classed as an ORF, of uncertain function. CDR3 length: 16 residues. The V segment lost 4 bases and the J segment 6 bases; nucleotides outside the gene matches: 5. The CDR3 sequence: CASSSSGLAGVNEQFF. As DNA, the CDR3 is TGTGCCAGCAGTTCCTCGGGACTAGCGGGAGTCAATGAGCAGTTCTTC.

This chain joins TRBV18 and TRBJ2-3; TRBD1 matches at 8 bases. Germline assignment: CDR1 KGHSH and CDR2 LQKENI. The CDR3 covers 14 residues. V trimming: 6 bases; J trimming: 4 bases; junction bases outside the gene matches: 6. The CDR3 bases are TGTGCCAGCTCCCGGACAGGGATTTCAGATACGCAGTATTTT. Protein product: CASSRTGISDTQYF.

This clonotype came up a few times. The chain links TRBV7-2 to TRBJ2-7; 7 nucleotides line up with TRBD1. The CDR3 covers 15 residues. The junction had 8 bases not matched to a gene; V was cut back by 3 bases and J by 3 bases. CDR1 and CDR2 (germline): SGHTA, FQGNSA. CDR3 DNA: TGTGCCAGCAGCTTTTTTTTCGGGACAGACTACGAGCAGTACTTC. Translated: CASSFFFGTDYEQYF.

The rearrangement links TRBV2 to TRBJ2-1, with D perhaps given as TRBD1 or TRBD2 (5 bases each). CDR3 length equals 14 residues. Trimming pared 8 bases from V and 6 bases from J, leaving 17 bases between. In germline, CDR1 is SNHLY, CDR2 FYNNEI. This CDR3 is CASHRTGSPNEQFF. Written as DNA, the CDR3 is TGTGCCAGCCACAGGACTGGCTCCCCCAATGAGCAGTTCTTC.

In its sample, this clonotype was seen a few times. DNA for the CDR3: TGTGCCAGCAGTTTTTTACCAACTAATGAAAAACTGTTTTTT. Its protein is CASSFLPTNEKLFF. The chain has TRBV28 and TRBJ1-4; D ambiguous. Trimming stripped 3 bases from V and 0 bases from J, with 5 bases between. This CDR3 is 14 amino acids long. CDR1 is MDHEN and CDR2 is SYDVKM in the germline V gene.

This clonotype has a handful of counts. V and J are TRBV12-3 or TRBV12-4 and TRBJ1-6; no definite D call. The CDR3 runs to 13 residues. Trimming stripped 6 bases from V and 11 bases from J, with 14 bases between. For the CDR3, the DNA is TGTGCCAGCAGCGCGCCGCCGCCTGCACCCCTCCACTTT. Translation: CASSAPPPAPLHF.

The rearrangement joins TRBV29-1 to TRBJ1-2; 8 bases align to TRBD1. Germline values: CDR1 SQVTM, CDR2 ANQGSEA. Losses at the gene ends were 1 base for V and 4 bases for J; bases not matched to a gene: 14. The CDR3 is 17 amino acids. This chain's CDR3 is CSVEGTTDRGRSYGYTF. The DNA of the CDR3 is TGCAGCGTTGAAGGGACCACTGACAGGGGCCGTTCCTATGGCTACACCTTC.

The chain recombines TRBV13 with TRBJ2-2; D is ambiguous. The CDR3 sequence is 11 residues long. The ends were cut back, 5 bases at V and 7 bases at J, with 5 bases in the middle. In germline, CDR1 is PRHDT, CDR2 FYEKMQ (reference sequence). The CDR3 here is CASSISGELFF. CDR3 coding DNA: TGTGCCAGCAGCATCAGCGGGGAGCTGTTTTTT.

The CDR3 nucleotides are TGTGCCATCAGTGAGTCTGGGCCCAAGGTCTCAAACATTCAGTACTTC. It translates to CAISESGPKVSNIQYF. The V call is TRBV10-3, the J call TRBJ2-4; the D is unclear. Per the germline V gene, CDR1 is ENHRY and CDR2 is SYGVKD. The CDR3 runs 16 residues. The ends were cut back, 0 bases at V and 6 bases at J, with 15 bases in the middle.

This clonotype was seen just once. Here the CDR3 DNA reads TGCAGTGCTAGAGATAAAAACCCGGGACAGGGGATTGAAAAACTGTTTTTT. Protein: CSARDKNPGQGIEKLFF. V usage is TRBV20-1 and J usage is TRBJ1-4; 10 nucleotides match TRBD1. CDR1 and CDR2 (germline): DFQATT, SNEGSKA (reference sequence). There are 17 residues in the CDR3. The junction had 11 bases not matched to a gene; V was cut back by 0 bases and J by 7 bases.

In DNA, the CDR3 is TGTGCCAGCAGCGTAGGCGAGGCGCTGGTGGAAGAGCGGTACTTC. Its translation: CASSVGEALVEERYF. This chain uses TRBV9 with TRBJ2-5; D gene ambiguous. V gave up 0 bases and J gave up 13 bases, with 22 bases separating them. The CDR3 spans 15 residues. CDR1 is SGDLS, CDR2 YYNGEE, per germline.